The 4 T cell receptor beta chains below come from one sample, sequenced in a study of identical twins. MiXCR, run by TCRdb on the 5' RACE reads, gives a single entry per CDR3 protein. The repertoire holds about 890,000 distinct CDR3 sequences, 9% to 15% seen once, with about 1.5% in the top ten. These same records also appear under a second study, on yellow fever vaccine responses in identical twins.

The source material was PBMCs. These receptors were taken from a woman aged 18-30 years in good health.

CDR3 bases: TGTGCCAGCAGCTTAGAGACGGCGGGAGGGCCGCAACGGAAGACCCAGTACTTC. Residues: CASSLETAGGPQRKTQYF. V is TRBV7-8 and J is TRBJ2-5; TRBD2 matches 9 bases. Germline-derived CDR1 and CDR2 are SGHVS and FQNEAQ. The CDR3 runs 18 residues. V was clipped by 1 base and J by 6 bases; unmatched bases: 15.

The sample holds many counts of this clonotype. The rearrangement uses TRBV6-5 and TRBJ2-1; unclear D gene. The V end was cut by 0 bases, the J end by 7 bases, with 10 bases between. The CDR3 has 14 residues. The V gene's germline CDR1 is MNHEY and CDR2 SVGAGI. The CDR3 loop reads CASSYSTVRNEQFF. The CDR3 bases are TGTGCCAGCAGTTACTCTACCGTTAGGAATGAGCAGTTCTTC.

Many counts were recorded for this clonotype. The chain carries TRBV6-6 and TRBJ2-7; 11 bases line up with TRBD2. The CDR3 sequence is 14 residues long. CDR1 MNHNY and CDR2 SVGAGI come from the germline V gene (reference sequence). Trimming took 7 bases from V and 4 from J; bases not matched to a gene: 6. The CDR3 DNA sequence: TGTGCCAGCATGTTCGGGACTAGCGGTTACGAGCAGTACTTC. Its translation is CASMFGTSGYEQYF.

This clonotype was recorded at least ten times. This rearrangement joins TRBV24-1 to TRBJ2-3, with 9 positions matching TRBD2. Germline assignment: CDR1 KGHDR and CDR2 SFDVKD. The CDR3 loop spans 17 amino acids. Germline trimming cut 4 bases from V and 4 bases from J; bases unmatched to any gene: 11. Written as DNA, the CDR3 is TGTGCCACCAGTGACCTCGGGACTAGCTTCGACGCAGATACGCAGTATTTT. Encoded protein: CATSDLGTSFDADTQYF.